This T cell receptor (beta chain) was recorded in a study of blood T cell repertoires in COVID-19. About the research overall: Samples came from the United States, Italy and Spain, spanning acute and convalescent COVID-19. Sources were T cells, B-cell-depleted T cells, or PBMCs; the material itself was cDNA or gDNA.

The CDR3 spans 15 residues. Germline V CDR1 and CDR2: KGHSH, LQKENI. The J segment lost 5 bases and the V segment lost 3 bases, leaving 8 bases of the junction unmatched. TCRdb's table, derived via immunoSEQ multiplex PCR, lists solely in-frame clones and lacks some. Counted here are 150,000 to 200,000 clones, approximately 86% occurring once; the ten biggest clones make up around 8.2%. The chain joins TRBV18 to TRBJ2-5; 8 positions match TRBD2. The sequence derives from a man aged 55 to 70 with acute or convalescent COVID-19. The sample was peripheral blood. CDR3 sequence reads: CASSPPGTSGETQYF. DNA of the CDR3: TGTGCCAGCTCACCTCCCGGGACTAGTGGGGAGACCCAGTACTTC. The full variable domain, with the rest looked up from reference TRBV18 and TRBJ2-5, is NAGVMQNPRHLVRRRGQEARLRCSPMKGHSHVYWYRQLPEEGLKFMVYLQKENIIDESGMPKERFSAEFPKEGPSILRIQQVVRGDSAAYFCASSPPGTSGETQYFGPGTRLLVL.